This TCR beta chain was observed in a study of shared clonotypes between healthy human individuals. CDR1 and CDR2 from the germline V gene are SGHTA and FQGNSA. The CDR3 length is 13 residues. V shed 2 bases and J shed 6 bases, with 10 bases lying between them. Unsorted PBMC samples were amplified in replicate PCRs containing about 300 ng DNA, roughly 33,000 T cell genomes. Original handling: Because ImmunoSEQ provided only junction sequences with no quality scores, the filtering differed. Sequencing was performed with immunoSEQ multiplex PCR; in TCRdb, only in-frame clones are kept and a portion is missing. Clonal size and the V and J genes are those of that table, whereas D and trimming came from the DNA. Of around 530,000 clones in the sample, roughly 72% are singletons; the top ten hold around 12%.

Sequencing was performed on PBMCs. The TCR originated in a woman in her forties in good health. Some clones in this sample may be carry-over from other donors' samples. The chain has TRBV7-2 and TRBJ1-2; D remains ambiguous. CDR3 DNA: TGTGCCAGCAGCTTAACCCACTCCGATGGCTACACCTTC. It encodes CASSLTHSDGYTF.